The text below deals with one T cell receptor (beta chain). These data originate in a study of T cells after yellow fever vaccination. TCRdb independently ran MiXCR on the 5' RACE reads; one entry per CDR3 protein. The data contain roughly 520,000 distinct CDR3 sequences, roughly a fifth of them singletons. The sequenced sample was PBMCs, obtained less than 25 days after the first yellow fever vaccination. This clonotype was obtained from a man aged 18 to 29 who received the YFV17D yellow fever vaccine.

The CDR3 here is CASSYEAGEAFF. Written as DNA, the CDR3 is TGTGCCAGCAGCTACGAGGCAGGGGAAGCTTTCTTT. The rearrangement joins TRBV5-4 to TRBJ1-1; TRBD1 is a possible D gene (5 bases). Germline CDR1 is SGHNT and CDR2 is YYREEE (reference sequence). The CDR3 loop spans 12 amino acids. V lost 3 bases and J 8 bases, leaving 11 bases between the germline ends.